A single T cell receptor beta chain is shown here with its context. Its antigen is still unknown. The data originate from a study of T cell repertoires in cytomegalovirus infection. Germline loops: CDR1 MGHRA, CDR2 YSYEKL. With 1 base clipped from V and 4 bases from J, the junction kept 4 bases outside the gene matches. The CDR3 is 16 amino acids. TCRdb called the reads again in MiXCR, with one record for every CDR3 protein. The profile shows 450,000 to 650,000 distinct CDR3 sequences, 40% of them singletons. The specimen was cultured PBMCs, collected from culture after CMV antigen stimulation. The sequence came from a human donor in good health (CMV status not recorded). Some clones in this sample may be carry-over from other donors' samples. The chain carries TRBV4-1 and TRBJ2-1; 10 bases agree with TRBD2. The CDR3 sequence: CASSQGTSGEYNEQFF. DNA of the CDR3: TGCGCCAGCAGCCAAGGTACTAGCGGGGAATACAATGAGCAGTTCTTC.